What follows is one T cell receptor beta chain and its context. The antigen is not known. The PCR contained 60 Vbeta and 13 Jbeta primers. Profiling relied on immunoSEQ multiplex PCR, and the TCRdb table lists in-frame clones only, not all of them. The sample includes 180,000 or so clones, 75% to 90% of them seen just once. The CDR3 covers 13 residues. The ends lost 6 bases at V and 7 bases at J; junction bases unmatched: 7. The germline V gene encodes CDR1 SQVTM and CDR2 ANQGSEA. These data are taken from a study of cytomegalovirus exposure and HLA in healthy donors. Unrecorded immune exposure was likely among donors, who were nominally healthy when sampled. Study results and caveats: The likely explanation for a cluster of highly shared sequence variants was sequencing artifact. Reports state that TCR beta sequences accurately predicted most subjects' HLA-A and HLA-B alleles.

Source material: PBMCs. This receptor was obtained from a girl under 18 in good health and CMV-seropositive. The rearrangement uses TRBV29-1 and TRBJ2-2, with TRBD1 matching over 8 bases. CDR3 residues: CSVRTGTIGELFF. As DNA, the CDR3 is TGCAGCGTGCGGACAGGGACAATCGGGGAGCTGTTTTTT.